These 19 T cell receptor beta chains came from one sample sequenced in a study of blood T cell repertoires in COVID-19. The method was immunoSEQ multiplex PCR; TCRdb's version includes in-frame clones alone and lacks a portion of them. The repertoire includes 210,000 or so clones, about nine tenths of them detected once, and over 3% sits in the top ten. Sequencing input: PBMCs or T cells enriched from blood (not recorded which). All receptors come from a woman aged 45 to 65 in a cohort exposed to, infected with or recovered from COVID-19 (not recorded which).

The CDR3 here is CASSPPIGGVDYEQYF. The DNA of the CDR3 is TGTGCCAGCTCACCACCTATCGGGGGAGTTGACTACGAGCAGTACTTC. V gene TRBV18 combines with J gene TRBJ2-7; possible D gene TRBD2, 6 bases. The CDR3 has 16 amino acids. The V end lost 0 bases, the J end lost 3 bases, and 15 bases lay between the germline ends. Germline CDR1 and CDR2: KGHSH and LQKENI.

This sequence joins TRBV28 and TRBJ1-2; D ambiguous. The germline V gene has CDR1 MDHEN and CDR2 SYDVKM. V lost 8 bases and J 7 bases, leaving 8 bases between the germline ends. CDR3 length: 10 residues. The chain's CDR3 is CASGSGGYTF. The CDR3 coding sequence is TGTGCCAGCGGATCAGGTGGCTACACCTTC.

This clone was seen only a few times. This chain connects TRBV5-1 to TRBJ1-2, with D perhaps matching TRBD1 (6 bases). Germline values: CDR1 SGHRS, CDR2 YFSETQ. V was clipped by 4 bases and J by 4 bases, with 17 bases between them. The length of the CDR3 is 15 residues. The CDR3 bases are TGCGCCAGCAGCAGAACCCCAGGGGCCCGCTATGGCTACACCTTC. Translated: CASSRTPGARYGYTF.

The gene calls are TRBV4-2 and TRBJ2-2; TRBD2 matches at 8 bases. Germline trimming cut 1 base from V and 3 bases from J; bases unmatched to any gene: 7. From germline, CDR1 is LGHNA and CDR2 YNFKEQ. The CDR3 is 17 amino acids. The DNA for the CDR3 is TGTGCCAGCAGCCAAGCCGGACTAGCCTTTTACACCGGGGAGCTGTTTTTT. As protein: CASSQAGLAFYTGELFF.

The rearrangement links TRBV3-1 (or the pseudogene TRBV3-2) to TRBJ1-4; 10 positions agree with TRBD1. V lost 5 bases and J lost 7; bases outside the gene matches: 13. The CDR3 loop spans 17 amino acids. Germline V gives CDR1 LGHDT, CDR2 YNNKEL (reference sequence). The CDR3 sequence: CASSRVGTGVQSEKLFF. CDR3 nucleotides: TGTGCCAGCAGCAGAGTTGGGACAGGGGTCCAAAGTGAAAAACTGTTTTTT.

The chain uses TRBV28 and TRBJ1-5, with D unclear. V dropped 3 bases and J dropped 5 bases, with 8 bases sitting between them. This CDR3 has 13 amino acids. The germline CDR1 and CDR2 sequences are MDHEN and SYDVKM. Here the CDR3 reads CASSFRGDQPQHF. DNA for the CDR3: TGTGCCAGCAGTTTCCGCGGGGATCAGCCCCAGCATTTT.

This clone was detected only once. The CDR3 DNA reads as TGTGCCAGTAGTACCCGAGGACTCACGGATACGCAGTATTTT. Encoded protein: CASSTRGLTDTQYF. The chain recombines TRBV19 with TRBJ2-3, with D possibly TRBD2 on 5 matching bases. CDR3 length equals 14 residues. Between the trimmed V and J ends, which lost 4 bases and 6 bases, there was a span of 14 bases. The germline V gene has CDR1 LNHDA and CDR2 SQIVND (reference sequence). Filled out from reference TRBV19 and TRBJ2-3, the complete variable domain reads DGGITQSPKYLFRKEGQNVTLSCEQNLNHDAMYWYRQDPGQGLRLIYYSQIVNDFQKGDIAEGYSVSREKKESFPLTVTSAQKNPTAFYLCASSTRGLTDTQYFGPGTRLTVL.

The chain combines TRBV2 with TRBJ1-1, with 7 bases identical to TRBD1. The CDR3 is 14 residues long. The V segment lost 9 bases and the J segment 3 bases; nucleotides outside the gene matches: 10. Looked up from germline, CDR1 is SNHLY and CDR2 is FYNNEI. This CDR3 is CARVRTGRDTEAFF. CDR3 in DNA: TGTGCCAGGGTAAGGACAGGCCGGGACACTGAAGCTTTCTTT.

This rearrangement joins TRBV11-3 to TRBJ2-1; a possible D gene is TRBD2 (7 bases). Trimming removed 3 bases from V and 7 bases from J, with 19 bases in between. The CDR3 is made up of 16 amino acids. Germline CDR1 SGHNT, CDR2 YENEEA. As DNA, the CDR3 is TGTGCCAGCAGCTTGGGGGGCGGGGGAGGTCGAAATGAGCAGTTCTTC. Translation gives CASSLGGGGGRNEQFF.

This clone was found once. This sequence joins TRBV10-1 and TRBJ2-5, with 11 bases identical to TRBD2. The CDR3 totals 19 residues. V was clipped by 7 bases and J by 5 bases; unmatched bases: 21. From germline, CDR1 is WNHNN and CDR2 SYGVQD (reference sequence). The CDR3 bases are TGCGCCAGCAAAGTCGTAGGAAGACTAGCGGGGACCGCGGATGAGACCCAGTACTTC. Translated, it gives CASKVVGRLAGTADETQYF.

V is TRBV5-1 and J is TRBJ1-1, with unresolved D. V lost 3 bases, J lost 5 bases, and 14 bases lay in between. Germline lookup yields CDR1 SGHRS and CDR2 YFSETQ. The CDR3 runs to 14 residues. The CDR3 coding sequence is TGCGCCAGCAGCTCACTAGGACGGGGTACTGAAGCTTTCTTT. Amino acids: CASSSLGRGTEAFF.

The CDR3 region has the DNA TGCGCCAGCAGCCAAGATGGCGGGGGAACGGCAAACATTCAGTACTTC. Protein: CASSQDGGGTANIQYF. The chain links TRBV4-3 to TRBJ2-4; 7 bases are a match to TRBD2. With 0 bases clipped from V and 6 bases from J, the junction kept 8 bases outside the gene matches. CDR3 size: 16 residues. CDR1 is LGHNA and CDR2 is YSLEER in the germline V gene.

The chain combines TRBV5-1 with TRBJ2-3, with TRBD2 identical over 8 bases. CDR3 length: 16 amino acids. From germline, CDR1 is SGHRS and CDR2 YFSETQ. The V segment lost 0 bases and the J segment 1 base; nucleotides outside the gene matches: 4. The DNA of the CDR3 is TGCGCCAGCAGCTTGGGGGTAGCGGGGCGCACAGATACGCAGTATTTT. Its translation: CASSLGVAGRTDTQYF.

The V and J genes are TRBV5-1 and TRBJ2-1; D might be TRBD1 (5 bases). From germline, CDR1 is SGHRS and CDR2 YFSETQ. Trimming left V 1 base short and J 5 bases short, with 7 bases between. This CDR3 has 13 residues. Here the CDR3 DNA reads TGCGCCAGCAGCTTGAGGGGAAACAATGAGCAGTTCTTC. It specifies CASSLRGNNEQFF. The complete variable domain, with remaining parts taken from reference TRBV5-1 and TRBJ2-1, reads KAGVTQTPRYLIKTRGQQVTLSCSPISGHRSVSWYQQTPGQGLQFLFEYFSETQRNKGNFPGRFSGRQFSNSRSEMNVSTLELGDSALYLCASSLRGNNEQFFGPGTRLTVL.

The gene calls are TRBV23-1 and TRBJ1-1; tentative D call: TRBD1 (6 bases). Being an ORF, TRBV23-1 has a function that is uncertain. This CDR3 has 16 amino acids. The V end lost 0 bases, the J end lost 1 base, and 12 bases lay between the germline ends. The CDR3 DNA is TGCGCCAGCAGTCAATCTGGGGACACATGGAACACTGAAGCTTTCTTT. Amino acids: CASSQSGDTWNTEAFF.

This clone was counted once. Here the CDR3 DNA reads TGCGCCAGCAGCCGCGGGGGATCATACGCTGAAGCTTTCTTT. It is translated as CASSRGGSYAEAFF. The V call is TRBV4-1, the J call TRBJ1-1; D possibly corresponds to TRBD1 (5 bases). The CDR3 is 14 residues long. Germline V gene data show CDR1 as MGHRA and CDR2 as YSYEKL. V was clipped by 4 bases and J by 6 bases, with 15 bases between them.

CDR3 amino acids: CATSRGPGQVTDTQYF. CDR3 sequence (DNA): TGTGCCACCAGCAGAGGCCCGGGACAGGTCACAGATACGCAGTATTTT. This rearrangement joins TRBV15 to TRBJ2-3; 8 bases match TRBD1. Trimming at V came to 1 base and at J to 2 bases, leaving 5 bases not matched to a gene. Germline loops: CDR1 LNHNV, CDR2 YYDKDF (reference sequence). The CDR3 covers 16 residues.

V gene TRBV5-6 combines with J gene TRBJ2-7; no clear D gene. Looked up from germline, CDR1 is SGHDT and CDR2 is YYEEEE. Trimming took off 0 bases at V and 5 bases at J, with 6 bases between the two ends. The CDR3 covers 12 residues. The CDR3 spells CASSLGRNEQYF. DNA for the CDR3: TGTGCCAGCAGCTTGGGCAGAAACGAGCAGTACTTC.

The V call is TRBV20-1, the J call TRBJ2-7; TRBD1 matches at 7 bases. Germline CDR1 reads DFQATT; CDR2 reads SNEGSKA (reference sequence). The V gene end was trimmed by 3 bases and the J gene end by 0 bases; junction bases not matched to a gene: 11. The CDR3 is 16 residues long. CDR3 sequence: CSASQMGRGFSYEQYF. The DNA for the CDR3 is TGCAGTGCTAGTCAAATGGGCAGGGGGTTCTCCTACGAGCAGTACTTC.